This TCR beta chain appears in the sequencing data of a study of shared clonotypes between healthy human individuals. The assay was carried out at the deep level. Using immunoSEQ multiplex PCR, the repertoire was profiled, and TCRdb retains in-frame clones only, with some absent. Of 550,000 to 700,000 clones detected, about three quarters appear once; the ten largest clones hold around 1.8%. Notes on this clone: Its target is not known. Other DNA sequences in this sample translate to the same CDR3.

CDR1 and CDR2 (germline): KGHSH, LQKENI. Trimming took off 3 bases at V and 2 bases at J, with 8 bases between the two ends. The CDR3 loop spans 14 amino acids. Regarding the study as a whole: In several donors, about 5% of naive CD4 clonotypes appeared in common.

The chain uses TRBV18 and TRBJ1-5, with D tentatively TRBD1 (5 bases). The material sequenced was memory CD4+ T cells sorted from blood. As to subset: CD45RA-negative fraction. This TCR derives from a woman under 40 in good health. The CDR3 nucleotides are TGTGCCAGCTCACCGCTAGGGGGCAATCAGCCCCAGCATTTT. Protein sequence: CASSPLGGNQPQHF.